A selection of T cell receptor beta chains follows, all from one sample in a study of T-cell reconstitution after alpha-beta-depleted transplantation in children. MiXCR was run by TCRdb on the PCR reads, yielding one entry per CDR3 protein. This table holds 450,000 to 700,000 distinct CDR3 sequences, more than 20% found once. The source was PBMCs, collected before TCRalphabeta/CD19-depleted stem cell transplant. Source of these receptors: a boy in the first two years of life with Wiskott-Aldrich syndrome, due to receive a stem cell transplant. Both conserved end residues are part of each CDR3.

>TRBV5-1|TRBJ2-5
CASSFPGLTEETQYF
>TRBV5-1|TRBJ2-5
CASSLSASRETQYF
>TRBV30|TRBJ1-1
CAWTGGNTEAFF
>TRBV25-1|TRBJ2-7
CASRGQSYEQYF
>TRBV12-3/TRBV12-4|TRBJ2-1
CASSHRGGNEQFF
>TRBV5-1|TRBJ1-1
CASSLVGSGTGLAFF
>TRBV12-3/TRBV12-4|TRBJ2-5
CASSLRLAGGETQYF
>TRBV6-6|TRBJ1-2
CASSYEAFNGYTF
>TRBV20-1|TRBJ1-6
CSAREEGIGNSPLHF
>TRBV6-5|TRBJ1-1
CASSYIEGGTEAFF
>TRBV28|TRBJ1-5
CASSRTGAGNQPQHF
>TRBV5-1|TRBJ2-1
CASSLAGQVNEQFF
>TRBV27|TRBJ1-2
CASSFTGPGGGYTF
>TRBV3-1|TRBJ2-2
CASSQVPNTGELFF
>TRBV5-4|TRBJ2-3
CASSVTATDTQYF
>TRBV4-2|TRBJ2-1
CASSQETSGNNEQFF
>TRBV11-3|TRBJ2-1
CASSLGGSGSYEQFF
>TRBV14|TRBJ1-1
CASSQGMNSRAFF
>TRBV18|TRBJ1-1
CASSSGAGRNTEAFF
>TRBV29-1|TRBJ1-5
CSVLDGVGNQPQHF
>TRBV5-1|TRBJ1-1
CASSSSTGRNTEAFF
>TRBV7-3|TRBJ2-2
CASSHGATGELFF
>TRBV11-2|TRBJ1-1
CASSPRTVAEAFF
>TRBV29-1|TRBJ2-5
CSVDRGRGREETQYF
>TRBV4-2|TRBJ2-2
CASSPREEAGELFF
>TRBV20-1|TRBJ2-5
CSAAKGAYQETQYF
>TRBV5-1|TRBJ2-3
CASSLKLAGGLDTQYF
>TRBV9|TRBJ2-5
CASSVAGEIGETQYF
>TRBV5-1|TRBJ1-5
CASSHEGLSNQPQHF
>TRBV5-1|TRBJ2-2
CASSSDSFTGELFF
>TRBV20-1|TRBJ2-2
CSADTYTGELFF
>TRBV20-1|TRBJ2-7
CSARDRCDPYEQYF
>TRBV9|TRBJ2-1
CASSEGPGGPPREQFF
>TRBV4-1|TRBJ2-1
CASSLQGYNEQFF
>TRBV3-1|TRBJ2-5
CASSQARGRGQETQYF
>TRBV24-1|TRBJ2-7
CATTSYRVLNYEQYF
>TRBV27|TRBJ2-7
CASSPYGHNYEQYF
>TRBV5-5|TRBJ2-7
CASSPIADPGEQYF
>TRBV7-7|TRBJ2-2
CASSFRLAGGPGELFF
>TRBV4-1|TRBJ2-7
CASSLQGPGEQYF
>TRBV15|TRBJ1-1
CATSRPGIEAFF
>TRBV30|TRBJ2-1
CAWSRTSGLYNEQFF
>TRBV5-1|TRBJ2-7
CASSLVSGGIDEQYF
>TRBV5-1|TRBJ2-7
CASSLRSGRPYEQYF
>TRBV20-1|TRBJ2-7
CSAIDYEQYF
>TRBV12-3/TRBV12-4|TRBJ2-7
CASSLLAGAGEQYF
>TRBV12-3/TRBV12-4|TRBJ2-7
CASSLKQGGAGHEQYF
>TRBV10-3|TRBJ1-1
CAIRLGSDTEAFF